This TCR beta chain was sequenced for a study of cytomegalovirus exposure and HLA in healthy donors (dated by TCRdb to between 2016 and 2019). General notes on the study: An earlier analysis of several hundred of the donors reported about 300 Gb of sequence data and some 110 million unique TCR beta sequences obtained from some 170 million T cells. The aim of the study was to test whether cataloging public T cell receptors could identify signatures of past pathogen exposure. A separate validation cohort of 100 to 150 different subjects was used in addition to the 666-subject first cohort. A few DR-DQ haplotypes were treated as single units for association and clustering because of strong linkage in the cohort. The study combined high-throughput TCR immunosequencing, statistical association of individual TCRs with disease status, and machine learning to predict cytomegalovirus infection status. The genetic ancestry cluster associated with self-reported Caucasian donors included 65% to 90% of the roughly 390 genotyped donors. Rather than using new phenotypic data, the later analysis identified candidate immune exposures from TCR beta sequences and from how often those sequences occurred across donors. Every discovery cohort repertoire had been produced on one sequencing platform. Typing coverage differed by locus: A, B, C, DRB1 and DQB1 were typed in roughly 620-640 donors, DQA1 in about 510, DPA1 in approximately 600, and DPB1 in about 450. HLA typing included class I and class II loci at four-digit resolution. A later genetic analysis took genome-wide SNP genotypes for about 65% of the roughly 670 donors and used that subset as a discovery cohort. A later analysis re-examined previously published TCR beta repertoires from about 700 donors and added high-resolution HLA genotyping to investigate patterns of TCR occurrence. The study used immunosequencing to profile the T cell repertoires of more than 650 subjects and linked those repertoires to cytomegalovirus serostatus. Among some 410 genotyped donors of the cohort, an average of around 240,000 unique TCR beta nucleotide sequences were sequenced per donor, approximately 20% of them non-productive. To decide whether each TCR beta V gene segment behaved as functional or pseudogenic, an earlier analysis of 587 of the donors relied on high-throughput TCR beta sequencing. An early release that covered more than 550 HLA-typed donors contained approximately 300 gigabases of sequencing data and approximately 85 million unique TCR sequences. Donor age, sex, ethnicity and CMV serostatus were collected together with the repertoire data. The paper's findings and limits, for the study overall: A later analysis found that HLA-associated TCR beta chains were more clonally expanded and had lower generation probabilities than equally common non-associated chains. The study gave a list of roughly 150 TCR beta chains associated with cytomegalovirus. Most TCR sequences were observed very rarely across donors, whereas some public TCRs were present in many individuals. According to a later genetic analysis, donors in an Asian-associated ancestry cluster had fewer N-insertions in productive TCRs than the roughly 670-donor mean. A further reported finding was that TCR beta sequences accurately predicted the HLA-A and HLA-B alleles for most subjects in the first cohort. A later analysis found that most CMV-associated TCR beta chains appeared HLA-restricted, with HLA associations seemingly driven largely by CMV exposure. When HLA alleles, especially DR and DQ, strongly co-occurred, TCR associations were difficult to assign to individual alleles. A later analysis associated around 16,000 TCR beta sequences with specific HLA alleles at a false discovery rate of 0.05. A few of the identified cytomegalovirus-associated TCR beta chains were confirmed in vitro to be specific for cytomegalovirus antigens. V-gene and J-gene trimming of TCR beta chains was associated with a missense DCLRE1C variant in a later genetic analysis, and the association was replicated in an independent cohort. In a later analysis, TCR association rates were found to vary across HLA loci, with the most associated TCRs seen for DRB1 alleles and the fewest for HLA-C alleles. Several of the top co-occurrence clusters appeared to be linked to parvovirus B19, influenza, CMV and Epstein-Barr virus, according to a later analysis. Because counts were too low, about 15 rarely observed V segments, including chromosome 9 orphons, were left out of the earlier analysis of 587 of the donors. In an earlier analysis of more than 500 of the donors, most TCR beta V segments appeared in productive rearrangements about 90% or about 30% of the time, broadly matching IMGT annotations. In this cohort, only TCR beta chains were sequenced, and detectable features were limited by the absence of alpha or paired-chain data. The sequencing pipeline was judged likely to have produced a cluster of highly shared sequence variants as a technical artifact. The classifier was reported to diagnose cytomegalovirus status with high specificity and sensitivity in both the original and validation cohorts. Presence/absence analyses assumed roughly uniform sequencing depth across donors, an assumption that may not hold. It was suggested by the authors that the approach could potentially be generalized to other disease states and immunological phenotypes. CMV serostatus was the only immune exposure information available for the cohort. Linkage disequilibrium might explain the correlated functional status among segregating V segments, but an unknown experimental factor could not be excluded. Because HLA typing was unavailable for some donors at each locus, only the typed subset was used in association tests. Some IMGT-functional V segments, including TRBV6-2 and TRBV6-3, could not be told apart with the 87-base-pair reads, so those segments were excluded.

In total, roughly 710 healthy bone marrow donors made up the cohort. Cohort members were all nominally healthy when sampled, although unrecorded immune exposures were likely present. The donor was CMV seronegative and was included in the group of under 450 seronegative cohort members. Each donor provided a peripheral blood sample, and peripheral blood mononuclear cells were used for TCR beta sequencing. The Qiagen DNeasy Blood Extraction Kit was used to extract genomic DNA from the blood cell samples. Remarks on this clone: Its antigen remains undetermined. No qualities accompany the bases; no much larger clone lies one base away.

From V the trimming removes 2 bases and from J it removes 7 bases, while the gene matches leave 8 bases of the junction unaccounted for. The germline V gene encodes CDR1 MNHEY and CDR2 SVGAGI. The CDR3 runs 15 residues from the cysteine to the phenylalanine. Just the 45-base CDR3 DNA is kept, in frame starting at base 1. Library preparation employed the immunoSEQ multiplex PCR assay. For the multiplex PCR, a mixture combining 60 forward primers for TCR Vbeta segments and 13 reverse primers for TCR Jbeta segments was used. The CDR3 region of rearranged TCR beta genes was amplified from genomic DNA by a multiplex PCR assay. Amplified TCR beta libraries were sequenced as 87-base-pair reads on the Illumina HiSeq System. As for the authors' bioinformatics: Across the 600 to 700 repertoires, a later analysis counted approximately 75 million unique TCR beta chains, 9.5 million to 12 million of which were shared by at least two donors. Raw reads were error-corrected and collapsed into unique sequences with a nearest-neighbor algorithm that merged closely related sequences to remove PCR and sequencing errors. V, D and J gene segments were assigned by aligning CDR3 sequences to IMGT reference sequences. For a sequence to be retained, a match of at least six nucleotides was required to both a V gene segment and a J gene segment. Rearrangements were called productive when the CDR3 lacked stop codons and stayed in frame with V and J; all others were non-productive. CDR3 was defined by IMGT convention, running from the second conserved V-encoded cysteine to the conserved J-encoded phenylalanine. Sequences without an unambiguous match to a single V gene segment were excluded from the earlier analysis of several hundred of the donors. An earlier analysis of about 590 of the donors classified V segments as functional when productive rearrangements were above 56.7% and as segregating when the standard deviation between donors was above 5%. A statistical classification framework was built for diagnosing cytomegalovirus status from the catalog of TCR beta chain sequences. In a later analysis, TCR nucleotide sequences were compared against IMGT/GENE-DB human TR gene sequences so that V and J genes could be assigned. The TCRdist pipeline was used in a later analysis to assign CDR3 sequences and most-parsimonious VDJ recombination scenarios. In a later analysis, each TCR beta chain was defined by its CDR3 amino acid sequence together with its V-gene family, and reads without a unique V-gene family were excluded. As a way to deal with suspected cross-contamination and a sequencing artifact, a later analysis dropped more than 500 nucleotide sequences that were highly shared and had low generation probability. For each public chain, a later analysis derived a clonal expansion index from normalized ranks of inferred template counts within each repertoire. In a later analysis, generation probabilities were computed using a VDJ recombination model fitted to out-of-frame rearrangements, and the results were checked against IGoR. In a later analysis, TCR-TCR, TCR-HLA and TCR-CMV co-occurrence was scored with hypergeometric tests, and a repertoire-size bias correction was applied to TCR pairs. False discovery rates were estimated in a later analysis by permuting HLA or CMV assignments 20 times. A later analysis grouped co-occurring TCRs with DBSCAN, adding TCRdist sequence similarity when clustering within HLA-allele-positive subsets. Repertoires with fewer than 30,000 or more than 120,000 public chains, plus five repertoires with anomalous nucleotide sharing, were excluded from co-occurrence clustering. The clones in this table, taken by TCRdb from immuneACCESS, are in-frame only. Not every clone is retained; where verified, under half of the shortfall comes from an unresolved V gene, and the cause of the rest is unknown. Clonal size and the V and J genes are those of that table, whereas D and trimming came from the DNA. In this sample the table shows 250,000 or so clones, 85% to 95% of which occur a single time. Roughly 1.6% of the sample is held by the ten biggest clonotypes.

What was sequenced was PBMCs. The sequence links TRBV6-5 to TRBJ2-1; 7 central bases correspond to TRBD1. The origin of this receptor is a girl aged 2-9 years in good health and CMV-seronegative. The CDR3 here reads CASSYGTGVSNEQFF. DNA sequence: TGTGCCAGCAGTTACGGTACAGGGGTGTCGAATGAGCAGTTCTTC.